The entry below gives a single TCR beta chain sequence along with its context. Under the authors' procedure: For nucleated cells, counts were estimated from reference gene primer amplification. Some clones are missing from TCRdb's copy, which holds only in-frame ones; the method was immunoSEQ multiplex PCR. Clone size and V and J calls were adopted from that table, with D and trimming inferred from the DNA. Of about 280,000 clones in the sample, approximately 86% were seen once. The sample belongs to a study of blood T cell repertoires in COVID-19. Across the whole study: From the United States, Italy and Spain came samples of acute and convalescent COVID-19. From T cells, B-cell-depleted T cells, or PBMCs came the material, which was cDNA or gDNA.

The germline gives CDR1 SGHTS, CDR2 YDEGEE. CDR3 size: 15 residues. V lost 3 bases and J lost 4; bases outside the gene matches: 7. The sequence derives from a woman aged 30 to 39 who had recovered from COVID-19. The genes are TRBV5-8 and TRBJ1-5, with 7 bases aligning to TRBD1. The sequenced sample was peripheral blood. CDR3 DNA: TGTGCCAGCAGCTACGACGACAGGGAGAATCAGCCCCAGCATTTT. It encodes CASSYDDRENQPQHF.